The 32 T cell receptor beta chains below were found in one sample sequenced in a study of shared clonotypes between healthy human individuals. The method was immunoSEQ multiplex PCR; TCRdb's version includes in-frame clones alone and lacks a portion of them. The table shows 2 million to 3 million clones, with about 92% occurring only once. The sequencing input was naive CD4+ T cells sorted from blood. Described subset: CD45RA+ positively selected. These receptors were collected from a man younger than 30 in good health.

The chain recombines TRBV4-1 with TRBJ2-3, with unresolved D. Per germline, CDR1 MGHRA and CDR2 YSYEKL. There are 14 residues in the CDR3. The V gene lost 4 bases and the J gene lost 2 bases, with 10 bases spanning the gap. The CDR3 nucleotides read TGCGCCAGCAGCCTTACTGGAATCACAGATACGCAGTATTTT. It specifies CASSLTGITDTQYF.

The CDR3, as DNA: TGTGCCAGCTCACCACCCGGGACTAGCGGGCCAACCGGGGAGCTGTTTTTT. Translated: CASSPPGTSGPTGELFF. The chain is built from TRBV18 and TRBJ2-2; TRBD2 aligns across 12 bases. The ends lost 0 bases at V and 5 bases at J; junction bases unmatched: 4. CDR1 and CDR2 (germline): KGHSH, LQKENI. The length of the CDR3 is 17 residues.

The CDR3 DNA reads as TGTGCCAGCAGCCCCCAACAGAGCACAGATACGCAGTATTTT. Amino acid sequence: CASSPQQSTDTQYF. The rearrangement uses TRBV9 and TRBJ2-3; the D is unclear. In germline, CDR1 is SGDLS, CDR2 YYNGEE. The CDR3 has 14 residues. V gave up 4 bases and J gave up 0 bases, with 9 bases separating them.

This chain links TRBV6-5 with TRBJ2-1, with 16 bases aligning to TRBD2. V was clipped by 0 bases and J by 15 bases; unmatched bases: 5. This CDR3 is built from 15 residues. Germline CDR1 is MNHEY and CDR2 is SVGAGI. DNA for the CDR3: TGTGCCAGCAGTTACTCGGGGACTAGCGGGAGGGGAGCGTTCTTC. It specifies CASSYSGTSGRGAFF.

This rearrangement joins TRBV5-4 to TRBJ1-1; no clear D. In germline, CDR1 is SGHNT, CDR2 YYREEE (reference sequence). The V and J ends lost 1 base and 0 bases respectively, with 10 bases between them. The CDR3 sequence is 15 residues long. Written as DNA, the CDR3 is TGTGCCAGCAGCTTGCGGCAGGCGCTGAACACTGAAGCTTTCTTT. It specifies CASSLRQALNTEAFF.

The V and J genes are TRBV15 and TRBJ2-3; D is possibly TRBD1 or TRBD2 (5 bases each). The CDR3 covers 16 residues. V lost 3 bases and J lost 4, with 17 bases in between. Germline V gene lookup returns CDR1 LNHNV and CDR2 YYDKDF (reference sequence). The CDR3 DNA sequence: TGTGCCACCAGCAGGCGGGCCGGAGTGGGGGCAGATACGCAGTATTTT. Translation: CATSRRAGVGADTQYF.

The chain combines TRBV29-1 with TRBJ2-1; 8 bases match TRBD2. Per the germline V gene, CDR1 is SQVTM and CDR2 is ANQGSEA. This CDR3 is built from 14 residues. J lost 5 bases, V lost 5 bases, and 8 bases had no gene match. CDR3 protein: CSVLGAGVHNEQFF. The DNA of the CDR3 is TGCAGCGTTCTGGGAGCGGGGGTGCACAATGAGCAGTTCTTC.

The genes are TRBV9 and TRBJ2-7, with 9 bases matching TRBD1. Germline-derived CDR1 and CDR2 are SGDLS and YYNGEE. V was clipped by 3 bases and J by 1 base; unmatched bases: 5. The CDR3 extends over 15 amino acids. CDR3 loop: CASSAGQGPSYEQYF. CDR3 DNA: TGTGCCAGCAGCGCCGGACAGGGGCCATCCTACGAGCAGTACTTC.

The chain links TRBV29-1 to TRBJ2-4, with 7 bases that match TRBD1. The CDR3 runs to 10 residues. Germline values: CDR1 SQVTM, CDR2 ANQGSEA. The V and J ends lost 5 bases and 12 bases, in that order; junction bases with no gene match: 4. The CDR3, as DNA: TGCAGCGTTTTCGAGGGGGCTCAGTACTTC. This codes for CSVFEGAQYF.

V and J are TRBV19 and TRBJ1-1; perhaps TRBD1 as D (6 bases). The V gene lost 6 bases and the J gene lost 1 base, with 12 bases spanning the gap. The germline V gene has CDR1 LNHDA and CDR2 SQIVND (reference sequence). The CDR3 consists of 14 residues. This CDR3 is CASRKGVQNTEAFF. CDR3 DNA: TGTGCCAGTAGAAAGGGGGTGCAGAACACTGAAGCTTTCTTT. The variable domain in full, completed from reference TRBV19 and TRBJ1-1, reads DGGITQSPKYLFRKEGQNVTLSCEQNLNHDAMYWYRQDPGQGLRLIYYSQIVNDFQKGDIAEGYSVSREKKESFPLTVTSAQKNPTAFYLCASRKGVQNTEAFFGQGTRLTVV.

The V gene is TRBV5-1, the J gene TRBJ2-5; 10 nucleotides line up with TRBD2. The V segment lost 1 base and the J segment 5 bases; nucleotides outside the gene matches: 8. CDR1 and CDR2 (germline): SGHRS, YFSETQ. The CDR3 consists of 16 residues. DNA for the CDR3: TGCGCCAGCAGCTTGCCCTCCCTAGCGGGAGCCGAGACCCAGTACTTC. It specifies CASSLPSLAGAETQYF.

This rearrangement joins TRBV7-2 to TRBJ1-3; unclear D gene. V lost 3 bases, J lost 2 bases, and 11 bases lay in between. This CDR3 spans 15 amino acids. Germline CDR1 reads SGHTA; CDR2 reads FQGNSA. The CDR3 loop is CASSLLSVAGNTIYF. CDR3 bases: TGTGCCAGCAGCTTGCTGTCAGTCGCTGGAAACACCATATATTTT.

The chain uses TRBV10-3 and TRBJ2-7; tentative D call: TRBD2 (6 bases). This CDR3 has 14 residues. Trimming took 7 bases from V and 1 from J, leaving 14 bases between them. Looked up from germline, CDR1 is ENHRY and CDR2 is SYGVKD. The CDR3 sequence: CAITEGQSSYEQYF. As DNA, the CDR3 is TGTGCCATCACGGAGGGGCAATCATCCTACGAGCAGTACTTC.

The J gene is TRBJ2-2, the V gene TRBV6-5, with TRBD2 identical over 11 bases. The V segment lost 6 bases and the J segment 3 bases; nucleotides outside the gene matches: 3. CDR1 is MNHEY and CDR2 is SVGAGI in the germline V gene. This CDR3 is built from 15 residues. The CDR3 is CASRKGLADTGELFF. The CDR3 DNA follows: TGTGCCAGCAGAAAGGGACTAGCGGACACCGGGGAGCTGTTTTTT.

The gene calls are TRBV7-3 and TRBJ2-1; D is ambiguous. The germline CDR1 and CDR2 sequences are SGHTA and FQGTGA. V was cut by 0 bases and J by 4 bases, with 10 bases left in between. The CDR3 sequence is 15 residues long. CDR3 sequence reads: CASSLTAGSYNEQFF. CDR3 in DNA: TGTGCCAGCAGCTTAACCGCAGGATCTTACAATGAGCAGTTCTTC.

The chain carries TRBV5-4 and TRBJ2-6; TRBD1 agrees at 8 bases. The trim removed 3 bases at V and 1 base at J, leaving 9 bases unmatched. Germline V CDR1 and CDR2: SGHNT, YYREEE (reference sequence). This CDR3 is built from 18 residues. CDR3 loop: CASSSGQGRGSGANVLTF. CDR3 sequence (DNA): TGTGCCAGCAGCTCCGGACAGGGTCGGGGATCTGGGGCCAACGTCCTGACTTTC.

J is TRBJ1-5 and V is TRBV27; unclear D gene. The germline gives CDR1 MNHEY, CDR2 SMNVEV (reference sequence). The CDR3 sequence is 16 residues long. V lost 8 bases and J lost 0, with 17 bases in between. This chain's CDR3 is CASSPGQSYSNQPQHF. The DNA of the CDR3 is TGTGCCAGCTCTCCTGGGCAGTCTTATAGCAATCAGCCCCAGCATTTT.

There are a few counts of this clone. This chain joins TRBV5-4 and TRBJ1-1; D unresolved. Germline V CDR1 and CDR2: SGHNT, YYREEE (reference sequence). This CDR3 comprises 14 residues. The V gene lost 0 bases and the J gene lost 0 bases, with 6 bases spanning the gap. CDR3 amino acids: CASSLDILNTEAFF. The CDR3 DNA is TGTGCCAGCAGCTTGGATATCCTGAACACTGAAGCTTTCTTT. The variable domain in full, completed from reference TRBV5-4 and TRBJ1-1, reads ETGVTQSPTHLIKTRGQQVTLRCSSQSGHNTVSWYQQALGQGPQFIFQYYREEENGRGNFPPRFSGLQFPNYSSELNVNALELDDSALYLCASSLDILNTEAFFGQGTRLTVV.

This chain connects TRBV4-1 to TRBJ2-1; TRBD2 matches at 10 bases. The V gene end was trimmed by 1 base and the J gene end by 7 bases; junction bases not matched to a gene: 13. Germline V gene data show CDR1 as MGHRA and CDR2 as YSYEKL. CDR3 length: 18 amino acids. The chain's CDR3 is CASSQGRASGGQRNEQFF. CDR3 in DNA: TGCGCCAGCAGCCAAGGTCGGGCTAGCGGGGGTCAACGAAATGAGCAGTTCTTC.

The genes are TRBV18 and TRBJ1-6, with 7 nucleotides matching TRBD1. Looked up from germline, CDR1 is KGHSH and CDR2 is LQKENI. This CDR3 spans 14 amino acids. V lost 5 bases, J lost 10 bases, and 8 bases stayed unmatched. CDR3: CASSGTGAESPLHF. CDR3 nucleotides: TGTGCCAGCTCAGGTACAGGGGCAGAGTCACCCCTCCACTTT. Complete variable domain (other parts from reference TRBV18 and TRBJ1-6): NAGVMQNPRHLVRRRGQEARLRCSPMKGHSHVYWYRQLPEEGLKFMVYLQKENIIDESGMPKERFSAEFPKEGPSILRIQQVVRGDSAAYFCASSGTGAESPLHFGNGTRLTVT.

This sequence joins TRBV10-1 and TRBJ2-5; TRBD1 or TRBD2 may be the D gene (5 bases each). Between the trimmed V and J ends, which lost 4 bases and 5 bases, there was a span of 14 bases. This CDR3 contains 14 residues. Germline V gene lookup returns CDR1 WNHNN and CDR2 SYGVQD (reference sequence). The CDR3 loop reads CASSAGQGEETQYF. The CDR3 DNA reads as TGCGCCAGCAGTGCTGGCCAGGGAGAGGAGACCCAGTACTTC.

This clone was seen a single time. In nucleotides, the CDR3 is TGTGCCAGTAGTATAGTTCCGGGTAGCCACGAGCAGTACTTC. Protein product: CASSIVPGSHEQYF. The chain is built from TRBV19 and TRBJ2-7; unclear D gene. V gave up 1 base and J gave up 5 bases, with 12 bases separating them. In germline, CDR1 is LNHDA, CDR2 SQIVND (reference sequence). This CDR3 contains 14 residues.

The rearrangement links TRBV2 to TRBJ1-1, with D unclear. Trimming took 1 base from V and 7 from J, leaving 10 bases between them. The germline gives CDR1 SNHLY, CDR2 FYNNEI. The CDR3 loop spans 13 amino acids. CDR3 residues: CASSEESLVEAFF. CDR3 DNA: TGTGCCAGCAGTGAAGAATCCTTAGTTGAAGCTTTCTTT.

This clone was detected only once. The chain recombines TRBV5-1 with TRBJ2-1, with TRBD2 identical over 8 bases. This CDR3 has 13 amino acids. Germline V gives CDR1 SGHRS, CDR2 YFSETQ. The ends lost 0 bases at V and 8 bases at J; junction bases unmatched: 1. The CDR3 loop is CASSLELADEQFF. The CDR3 nucleotides are TGCGCCAGCAGCTTGGAACTAGCGGATGAGCAGTTCTTC.

This clone has just one count. This chain connects TRBV9 to TRBJ2-2; 10 nucleotides align to TRBD2. CDR3 length: 15 residues. J lost 3 bases, V lost 1 base, and 0 bases had no gene match. The germline CDR1 and CDR2 sequences are SGDLS and YYNGEE. This CDR3 reads CASSVSGRDTGELFF. The CDR3 nucleotides read TGTGCCAGCAGCGTAAGCGGGAGGGACACCGGGGAGCTGTTTTTT.

The chain recombines TRBV15 with TRBJ2-7, with 8 bases identical to TRBD1. The J segment lost 2 bases and the V segment lost 3 bases, leaving 6 bases of the junction unmatched. Germline loops: CDR1 LNHNV, CDR2 YYDKDF (reference sequence). The CDR3 is 15 amino acids. The chain's CDR3 is CATSRTGTGTYEQYF. As DNA, the CDR3 is TGTGCCACCAGCAGGACCGGGACAGGAACCTACGAGCAGTACTTC.

This chain connects TRBV30 to TRBJ2-7; 8 nucleotides align to TRBD2. J lost 7 bases, V lost 5 bases, and 7 bases had no gene match. The CDR3 sequence is 12 residues long. The V gene's germline CDR1 is GTSNPN and CDR2 SVGIG (reference sequence). The CDR3 is CAWARGGGEQYF. The CDR3 DNA sequence: TGTGCCTGGGCCCGGGGCGGGGGGGAGCAGTACTTC. Full variable domain (remainder filled in from reference TRBV30 and TRBJ2-7): SQTIHQWPATLVQPVGSPLSLECTVEGTSNPNLYWYRQAAGRGLQLLFYSVGIGQISSEVPQNLSASRPQDRQFILSSKKLLLSDSGFYLCAWARGGGEQYFGPGTRLTVT.

On this clone: Additional DNA sequences in this sample encode the identical CDR3. The V call is TRBV6-5, the J call TRBJ1-2; D perhaps matches TRBD1 (5 bases). Trimming pared 2 bases from V and 2 bases from J, leaving 9 bases between. The CDR3 consists of 14 residues. The germline V gene encodes CDR1 MNHEY and CDR2 SVGAGI. The CDR3: CASSYAGGNYGYTF. DNA for the CDR3: TGTGCCAGCAGTTACGCGGGGGGGAACTATGGCTACACCTTC.

The V call is TRBV6-9, the J call TRBJ2-3; D gene ambiguous. There are 16 residues in the CDR3. Germline V gene lookup returns CDR1 MNHGY and CDR2 SVAAGI. V was cut by 6 bases and J by 1 base, with 17 bases left in between. The CDR3 here is CASRKNLSIRTDTQYF. The CDR3, as DNA: TGTGCCAGCAGAAAGAACCTTAGCATCCGCACAGATACGCAGTATTTT.

V and J are TRBV19 and TRBJ2-7, with TRBD1 as a possible D gene (6 bases). Deletions cut 3 bases from V and 2 bases from J, with 11 bases between. Germline CDR1 reads LNHDA; CDR2 reads SQIVND (reference sequence). CDR3 length: 14 residues. CDR3 region: CASSMMTGAYEQYF. Written as DNA, the CDR3 is TGTGCCAGTAGTATGATGACAGGAGCCTACGAGCAGTACTTC.

The chain carries TRBV7-2 and TRBJ2-1; D may be TRBD2 (5 bases). This CDR3 has 15 amino acids. Germline V gene data show CDR1 as SGHTA and CDR2 as FQGNSA. Trimming took 5 bases from V and 0 from J, leaving 11 bases between them. The CDR3 DNA reads TGTGCCAGCAGCCGGACTGGCGACTCCTACAATGAGCAGTTCTTC. Its protein product is CASSRTGDSYNEQFF.

In the case of this clone: Other nucleotide sequences in the sample specify the same CDR3. The V and J genes are TRBV6-5 and TRBJ2-2, with D possibly TRBD2 on 6 matching bases. This CDR3 comprises 16 residues. Trimming pared 1 base from V and 1 base from J, leaving 10 bases between. Per the germline V gene, CDR1 is MNHEY and CDR2 is SVGAGI. CDR3 region: CASSYWGGGNTGELFF. In nucleotides, the CDR3 is TGTGCCAGCAGTTACTGGGGAGGTGGGAACACCGGGGAGCTGTTTTTT.